This T cell receptor (beta chain) came from a study of cytomegalovirus exposure and HLA in healthy donors. Study outcomes and limitations: A later analysis associated 16,000 or so TCR beta sequences with HLA alleles at a 0.05 false discovery rate. The study listed around 150 cytomegalovirus-associated TCR beta chains.

PCR amplification relied on 60 Vbeta primers (plus 13 Jbeta primers). TCRdb's table, derived via immunoSEQ multiplex PCR, lists solely in-frame clones and lacks some. The table has about 210,000 clones, about 79% seen once. As to this clone: As yet, its antigen is unknown.

This clonotype originated in a male donor in good health and CMV-seronegative. Input material: PBMCs.

The CDR3 protein is CASSPGLAGVSSYNEQFF. CDR3 bases: TGCGCCAGCAGCCCGGGACTAGCGGGGGTCAGCTCCTACAATGAGCAGTTCTTC. The rearrangement links TRBV5-1 to TRBJ2-1; the match to TRBD2 covers 14 bases. V lost 4 bases to trimming and J lost 0 bases; unmatched junction nucleotides: 6. Germline V gene data show CDR1 as SGHRS and CDR2 as YFSETQ. The CDR3 is made up of 18 amino acids.